What follows is one T cell receptor (beta chain) and its context. Profiling relied on immunoSEQ multiplex PCR, and the TCRdb table lists in-frame clones only, not all of them. The table includes 100,000 or so clones, around 96% detected once. This sample stems from a study of technical replicates of blood from a few donors. Per the germline V gene, CDR1 is SGHNT and CDR2 is YYREEE (reference sequence). The CDR3 length is 12 residues. The TCR originated in a human donor in good health. Sequencing was performed on T cells isolated from PBMCs. The rearrangement joins TRBV5-4 to TRBJ1-1; 8 bases are shared with TRBD1. In DNA form, the CDR3 reads TGTGCGATATCAGGGGGCAAGGGTGAAGCTTTCTTT. Protein product: CAISGGKGEAFF.